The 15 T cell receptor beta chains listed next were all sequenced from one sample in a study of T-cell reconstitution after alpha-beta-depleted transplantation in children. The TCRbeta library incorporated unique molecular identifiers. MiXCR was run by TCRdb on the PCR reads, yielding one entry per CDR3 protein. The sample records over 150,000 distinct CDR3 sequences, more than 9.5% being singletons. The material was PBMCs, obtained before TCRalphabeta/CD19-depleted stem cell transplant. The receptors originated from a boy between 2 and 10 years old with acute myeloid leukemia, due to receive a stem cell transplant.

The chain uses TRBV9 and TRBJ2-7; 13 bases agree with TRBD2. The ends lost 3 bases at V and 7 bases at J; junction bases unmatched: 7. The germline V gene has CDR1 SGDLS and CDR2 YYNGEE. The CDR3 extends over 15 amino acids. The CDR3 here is CASSAGTSGTREQYF. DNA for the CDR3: TGTGCCAGCAGCGCCGGGACTAGCGGGACGAGGGAGCAGTACTTC.

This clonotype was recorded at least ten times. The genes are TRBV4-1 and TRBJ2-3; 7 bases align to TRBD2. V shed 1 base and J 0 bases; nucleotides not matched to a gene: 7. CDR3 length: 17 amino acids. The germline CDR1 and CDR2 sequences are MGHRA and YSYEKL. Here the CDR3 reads CASSQVKLGGSTDTQYF. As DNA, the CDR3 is TGCGCCAGCAGCCAAGTTAAACTGGGGGGGAGCACAGATACGCAGTATTTT.

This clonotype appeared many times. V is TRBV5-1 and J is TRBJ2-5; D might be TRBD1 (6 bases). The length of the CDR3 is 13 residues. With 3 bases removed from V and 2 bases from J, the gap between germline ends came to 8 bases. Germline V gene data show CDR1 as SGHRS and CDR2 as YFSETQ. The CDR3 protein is CASSSTGQETQYF. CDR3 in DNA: TGCGCCAGCAGCTCGACAGGACAAGAGACCCAGTACTTC.

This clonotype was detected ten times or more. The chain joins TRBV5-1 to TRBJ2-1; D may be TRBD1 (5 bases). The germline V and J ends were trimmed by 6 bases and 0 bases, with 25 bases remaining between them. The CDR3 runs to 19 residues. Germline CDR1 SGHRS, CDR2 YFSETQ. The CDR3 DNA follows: TGCGCCAGCAACCCCGTTGGGGCAAGAAAGTTAAGCTCCTACAATGAGCAGTTCTTC. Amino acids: CASNPVGARKLSSYNEQFF.

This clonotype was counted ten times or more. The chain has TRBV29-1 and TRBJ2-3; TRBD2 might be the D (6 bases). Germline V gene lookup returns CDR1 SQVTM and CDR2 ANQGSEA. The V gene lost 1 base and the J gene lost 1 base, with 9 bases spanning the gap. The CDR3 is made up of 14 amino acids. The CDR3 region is CSVEGGRRTDTQYF. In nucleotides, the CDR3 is TGCAGCGTTGAAGGGGGGAGGCGCACAGATACGCAGTATTTT.

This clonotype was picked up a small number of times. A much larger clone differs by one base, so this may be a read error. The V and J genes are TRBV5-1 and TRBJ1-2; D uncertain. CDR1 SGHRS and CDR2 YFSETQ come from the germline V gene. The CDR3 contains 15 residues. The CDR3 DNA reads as TGCGCCAGCAGCTTGGAATCTGGCAGAACATATGGCGACACCTTC. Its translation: CASSLESGRTYGDTF.

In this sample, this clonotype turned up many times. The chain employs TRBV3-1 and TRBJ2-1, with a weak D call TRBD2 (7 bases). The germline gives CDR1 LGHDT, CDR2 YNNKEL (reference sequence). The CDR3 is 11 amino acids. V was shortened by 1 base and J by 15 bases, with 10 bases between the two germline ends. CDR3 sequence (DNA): TGTGCCAGCAGCCAAGCGGGGGGCGCGTTCTTC. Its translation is CASSQAGGAFF.

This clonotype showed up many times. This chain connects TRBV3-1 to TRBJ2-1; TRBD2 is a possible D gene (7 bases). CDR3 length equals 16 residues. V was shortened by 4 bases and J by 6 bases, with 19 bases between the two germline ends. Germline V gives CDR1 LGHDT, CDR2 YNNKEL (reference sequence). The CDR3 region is CASSPWGLAVFNEQFF. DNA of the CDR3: TGTGCCAGCAGCCCATGGGGGCTAGCGGTTTTCAATGAGCAGTTCTTC.

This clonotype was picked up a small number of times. The CDR3 sequence is CASSLLGQASNEKLFF. The DNA for the CDR3 is TGTGCCAGCAGCTTGTTAGGCCAGGCCTCTAATGAAAAACTGTTTTTT. V and J are TRBV5-5 and TRBJ1-4; the D is unclear. Trimming removed 1 base from V and 3 bases from J, with 13 bases in between. This CDR3 has 16 residues. Germline CDR1 SGHKS, CDR2 YYEKEE (reference sequence).

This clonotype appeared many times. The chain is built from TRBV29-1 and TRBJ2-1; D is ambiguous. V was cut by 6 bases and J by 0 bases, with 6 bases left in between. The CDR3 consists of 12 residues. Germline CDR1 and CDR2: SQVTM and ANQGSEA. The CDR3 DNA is TGCAGCGTCATGAGCTCCTACAATGAGCAGTTCTTC. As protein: CSVMSSYNEQFF.

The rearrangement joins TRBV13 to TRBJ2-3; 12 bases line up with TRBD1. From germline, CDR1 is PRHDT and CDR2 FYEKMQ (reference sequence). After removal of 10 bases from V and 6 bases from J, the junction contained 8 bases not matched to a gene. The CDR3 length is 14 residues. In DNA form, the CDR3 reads TGTGCCATCGGCCCCGGGACAGGGGGCGATACGCAGTATTTT. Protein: CAIGPGTGGDTQYF.

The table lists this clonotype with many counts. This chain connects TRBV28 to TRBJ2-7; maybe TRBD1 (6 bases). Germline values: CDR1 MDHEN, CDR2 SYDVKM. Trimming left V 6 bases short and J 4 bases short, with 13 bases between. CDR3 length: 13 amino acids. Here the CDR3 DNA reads TGTGCCAGCAGCACCGACAGGTTTTACGAGCAGTACGTC. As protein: CASSTDRFYEQYV.

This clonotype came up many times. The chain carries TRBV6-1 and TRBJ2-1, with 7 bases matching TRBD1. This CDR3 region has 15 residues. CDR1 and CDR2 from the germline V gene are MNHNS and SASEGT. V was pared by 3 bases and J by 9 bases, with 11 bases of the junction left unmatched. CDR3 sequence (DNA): TGTGCCAGCAGTGAGGATTCAGGACAGGCGATTGAGCAGTTCTTC. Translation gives CASSEDSGQAIEQFF.

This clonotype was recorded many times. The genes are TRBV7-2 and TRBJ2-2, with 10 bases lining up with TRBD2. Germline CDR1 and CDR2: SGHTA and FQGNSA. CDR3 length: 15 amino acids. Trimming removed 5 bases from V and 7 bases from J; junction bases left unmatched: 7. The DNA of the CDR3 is TGTGCCAGCAGCCCCCTAGGACTAGCGGTCGGGGAGCTGTTTTTT. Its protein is CASSPLGLAVGELFF.

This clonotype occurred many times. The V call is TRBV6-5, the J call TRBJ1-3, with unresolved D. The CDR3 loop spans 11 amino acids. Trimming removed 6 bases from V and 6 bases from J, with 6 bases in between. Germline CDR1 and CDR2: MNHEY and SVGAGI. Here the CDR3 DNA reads TGTGCCAGCAGAGAGGCAAACACCATATATTTT. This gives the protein CASREANTIYF.